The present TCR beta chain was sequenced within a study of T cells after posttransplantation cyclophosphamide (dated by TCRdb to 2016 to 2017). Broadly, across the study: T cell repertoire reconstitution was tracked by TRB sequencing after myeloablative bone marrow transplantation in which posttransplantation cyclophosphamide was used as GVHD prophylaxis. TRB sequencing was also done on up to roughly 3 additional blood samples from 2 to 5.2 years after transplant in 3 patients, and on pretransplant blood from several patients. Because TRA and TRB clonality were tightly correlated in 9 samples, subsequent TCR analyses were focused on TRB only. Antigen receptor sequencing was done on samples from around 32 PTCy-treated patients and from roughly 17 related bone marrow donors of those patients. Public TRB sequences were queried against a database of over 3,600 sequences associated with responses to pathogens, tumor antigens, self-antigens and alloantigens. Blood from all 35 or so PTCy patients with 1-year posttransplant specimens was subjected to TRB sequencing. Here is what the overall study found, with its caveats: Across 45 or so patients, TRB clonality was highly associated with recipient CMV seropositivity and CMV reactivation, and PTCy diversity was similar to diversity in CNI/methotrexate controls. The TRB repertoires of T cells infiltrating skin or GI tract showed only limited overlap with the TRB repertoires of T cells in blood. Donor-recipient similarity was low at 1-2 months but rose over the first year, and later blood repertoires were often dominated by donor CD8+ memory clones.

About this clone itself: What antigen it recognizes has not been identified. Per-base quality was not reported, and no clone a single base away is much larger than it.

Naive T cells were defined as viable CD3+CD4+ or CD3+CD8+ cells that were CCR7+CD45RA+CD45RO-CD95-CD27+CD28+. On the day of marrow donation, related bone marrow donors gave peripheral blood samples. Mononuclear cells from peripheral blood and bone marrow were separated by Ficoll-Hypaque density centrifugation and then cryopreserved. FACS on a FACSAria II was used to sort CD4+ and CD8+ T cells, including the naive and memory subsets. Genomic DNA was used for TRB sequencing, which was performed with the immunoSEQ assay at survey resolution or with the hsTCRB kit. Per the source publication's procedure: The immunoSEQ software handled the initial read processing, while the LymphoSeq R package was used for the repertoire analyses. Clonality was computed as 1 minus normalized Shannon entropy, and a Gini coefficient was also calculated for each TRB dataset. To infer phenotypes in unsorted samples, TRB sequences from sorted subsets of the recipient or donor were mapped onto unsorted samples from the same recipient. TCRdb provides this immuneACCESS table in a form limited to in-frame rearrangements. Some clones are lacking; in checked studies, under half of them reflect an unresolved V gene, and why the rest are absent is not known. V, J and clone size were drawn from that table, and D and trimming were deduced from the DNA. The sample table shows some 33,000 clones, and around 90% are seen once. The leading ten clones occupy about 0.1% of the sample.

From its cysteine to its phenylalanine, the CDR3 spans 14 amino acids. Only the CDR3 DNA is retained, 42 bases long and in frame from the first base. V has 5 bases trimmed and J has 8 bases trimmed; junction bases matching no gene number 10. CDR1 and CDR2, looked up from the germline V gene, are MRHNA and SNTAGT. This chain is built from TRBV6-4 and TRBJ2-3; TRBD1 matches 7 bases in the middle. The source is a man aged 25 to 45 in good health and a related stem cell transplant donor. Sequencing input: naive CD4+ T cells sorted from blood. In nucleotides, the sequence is TGTGCCAGCAGTCAGACAGGGCCCTCTCCTACGCAGTATTTT. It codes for CASSQTGPSPTQYF.